The source of this T cell receptor beta chain is a study of monozygotic twins with inflammatory bowel disease. This CDR3 contains 13 residues. CDR1 is DFQATT and CDR2 is SNEGSKA in the germline V gene (reference sequence). For each CDR3 protein, TCRdb gives one entry from its re-call of the 5' RACE reads, without DNA. The listing records under 200,000 distinct CDR3 sequences. The TCR was taken from a human donor with ulcerative colitis or Crohn's disease, or a healthy co-twin of an affected twin (not recorded which). Sequenced sample: blood. The chain couples TRBV20-1 to TRBJ2-5; TCRdb picks TRBD1, but there is no DNA to check that call. CDR3 sequence: CSARRGAYETQYF.